Below, 29 T cell receptor beta chains from the same sample are listed, as sequenced in a study of T cells in Graves' hyperthyroidism and ophthalmopathy. Amplified TCR beta CDR3 regions came from RNA transcripts. When the TCR CDR3 underwent first-round RT-PCR, the HTBI primer set was used. Each CDR3 protein is one row after TCRdb ran MiXCR on the multiplex PCR reads. The sample has about 380,000 distinct CDR3 sequences, roughly 12% seen once; the top ten hold roughly 20%. What was sequenced was blood. The receptor set was obtained from a man aged 25-45 years with Graves' hyperthyroidism that later progressed to Graves' ophthalmopathy.

The chain has TRBV4-1 and TRBJ1-4; 7 bases agree with TRBD1. The CDR3 is 16 residues long. CDR1 MGHRA and CDR2 YSYEKL come from the germline V gene. J was trimmed by 4 bases and V by 1 base; bases with no gene match: 6. The DNA for the CDR3 is TGCGCCAGCAGCCAAGCCATGGACAGGCTTAATGAAAAACTGTTTTTT. This encodes CASSQAMDRLNEKLFF.

The sample holds a few counts of this clonotype. This chain joins TRBV7-3 and TRBJ2-1; 9 bases fit TRBD2. The trim removed 3 bases at V and 0 bases at J, leaving 3 bases unmatched. Germline CDR1 is SGHTA and CDR2 is FQGTGA. The CDR3 consists of 16 residues. The CDR3 region is CASSLVAGASYNEQFF. In DNA, the CDR3 is TGTGCCAGCAGCTTGGTAGCGGGGGCCTCCTACAATGAGCAGTTCTTC.

This clonotype has at least ten counts. The chain recombines TRBV6-1 with TRBJ2-1, with D perhaps matching TRBD2 (6 bases). CDR1 and CDR2 (germline): MNHNS, SASEGT. The germline V and J ends were trimmed by 8 bases and 5 bases, with 13 bases remaining between them. The CDR3 is 13 amino acids. The CDR3 here is CASRWRGNNEQFF. The CDR3 nucleotides read TGTGCCAGCCGATGGAGGGGAAACAATGAGCAGTTCTTC.

The table lists this clonotype with a few counts. The V and J genes are TRBV30 and TRBJ2-7, with unresolved D. Trimming stripped 6 bases from V and 0 bases from J, with 18 bases between. The germline V gene encodes CDR1 GTSNPN and CDR2 SVGIG (reference sequence). The CDR3 has 15 amino acids. CDR3 nucleotide sequence: TGTGCCTGCCCAGAAGAAGGTGTAGTCTCCTACGAGCAGTACTTC. Its translation: CACPEEGVVSYEQYF.

This clonotype was found many times. The chain recombines TRBV28 with TRBJ2-1; possibly TRBD1 for D (5 bases). V was cut by 7 bases and J by 0 bases, with 10 bases left in between. The CDR3 consists of 14 residues. Germline values: CDR1 MDHEN, CDR2 SYDVKM. Here the CDR3 DNA reads TGTGCCAGCACTTTGACAGACTCCTACAATGAGCAGTTCTTC. Amino acids: CASTLTDSYNEQFF. The whole variable domain, remainder taken from reference TRBV28 and TRBJ2-1, is DVKVTQSSRYLVKRTGEKVFLECVQDMDHENMFWYRQDPGLGLRLIYFSYDVKMKEKGDIPEGYSVSREKKERFSLILESASTNQTSMYLCASTLTDSYNEQFFGPGTRLTVL.

This clonotype has ten or more counts. The rearrangement uses TRBV28 and TRBJ1-5; D uncertain. Trimming shortened V by 3 bases and J by 3 bases, and 0 bases separated the two germline ends. Germline loops: CDR1 MDHEN, CDR2 SYDVKM. The length of the CDR3 is 11 residues. The chain's CDR3 is CASSFNQPQHF. CDR3 coding DNA: TGTGCCAGCAGTTTCAATCAGCCCCAGCATTTT. Full variable domain (outside the CDR3, taken from reference TRBV28 and TRBJ1-5): DVKVTQSSRYLVKRTGEKVFLECVQDMDHENMFWYRQDPGLGLRLIYFSYDVKMKEKGDIPEGYSVSREKKERFSLILESASTNQTSMYLCASSFNQPQHFGDGTRLSIL.

V is TRBV4-1 and J is TRBJ1-1; 7 bases agree with TRBD1. The germline V gene has CDR1 MGHRA and CDR2 YSYEKL. With 3 bases clipped from V and 4 bases from J, the junction kept 11 bases outside the gene matches. This CDR3 has 16 amino acids. CDR3 DNA sequence: TGCGCCAGCAGCCAGAAGGCCCGTTACAGGGGCACTGAAGCTTTCTTT. Its protein is CASSQKARYRGTEAFF.

With regard to this clonotype: This may arise from a read error, as a much more abundant clone is one base away. J is TRBJ1-2 and V is TRBV7-9; TRBD1 might be the D (6 bases). This CDR3 region has 12 residues. Germline CDR1 SEHNR, CDR2 FQNEAQ (reference sequence). The DNA of the CDR3 is TGTGCCGGCAGCTTAGATCACAGGGTGTCCACCTTC. It specifies CAGSLDHRVSTF.

V and J are TRBV29-1 and TRBJ1-2; the D gene is possibly TRBD1 (5 bases). The CDR3 runs 13 residues. Germline V lookup: CDR1 SQVTM, CDR2 ANQGSEA. V was trimmed by 5 bases and J by 4 bases, leaving 14 bases between them. The CDR3 reads CSVSSGTLYGYTF. The CDR3, as DNA: TGCAGCGTTTCCTCCGGGACTCTCTATGGCTACACCTTC.

This chain uses TRBV7-2 with TRBJ1-1, with D perhaps TRBD1 (6 bases). CDR1 is SGHTA and CDR2 is FQGNSA in the germline V gene. V was clipped by 5 bases and J by 11 bases, with 21 bases between them. The CDR3 covers 14 residues. The CDR3, as DNA: TGTGCCAGCAGCGAACAACAGGGAAGGCTTAGGGCTTTCTTT. Residues: CASSEQQGRLRAFF.

In this sample, this clonotype turned up many times. This chain links TRBV12-3 or TRBV12-4 with TRBJ1-5; D not certain. The CDR3 runs to 13 residues. V was pared by 3 bases and J by 6 bases, with 9 bases between. CDR3 nucleotide sequence: TGTGCCAGCAGTTTTGGGGTAAGTCAGCCCCAGCATTTT. Translation: CASSFGVSQPQHF.

The chain uses TRBV4-1 and TRBJ1-1; D possibly corresponds to TRBD1 (6 bases). From germline, CDR1 is MGHRA and CDR2 YSYEKL. The CDR3 contains 15 residues. Trimming left V 5 bases short and J 4 bases short, with 17 bases between. The CDR3 loop reads CASSSSGGRATEAFF. CDR3 DNA: TGCGCCAGCAGCTCGAGTGGGGGCCGCGCCACTGAAGCTTTCTTT.

Worth noting for this clonotype: A much larger clone differs by one base, so this may be a read error. Without the conserved terminal phenylalanine or tryptophan, this CDR3 likely stems from a read error. V and J are TRBV11-2 and TRBJ2-1; D gene uncertain. V lost 3 bases and J lost 4, with 16 bases in between. The CDR3 consists of 16 residues. Germline V lookup: CDR1 SGHAT, CDR2 FQNNGV. The chain's CDR3 is CASSLMHLGPYNEQFS. The CDR3 coding sequence is TGTGCCAGCAGCTTGATGCATTTGGGCCCTTACAATGAGCAGTTCTCC.

This clonotype was recorded at least ten times. This rearrangement joins TRBV6-1 to TRBJ1-5; 9 bases are shared with TRBD1. J was trimmed by 2 bases and V by 6 bases; bases with no gene match: 5. Germline V gene sequence: CDR1 MNHNS, CDR2 SASEGT. This CDR3 comprises 15 residues. The CDR3, as DNA: TGTGCCAGCAGGCGGGACAGGGAACGCAATCAGCCCCAGCATTTT. Translating gives CASRRDRERNQPQHF.

The rearrangement uses TRBV19 and TRBJ1-5; possibly TRBD1 for D (6 bases). Trimming took off 3 bases at V and 2 bases at J, with 11 bases between the two ends. The CDR3 has 15 residues. Germline CDR1 is LNHDA and CDR2 is SQIVND (reference sequence). This CDR3 reads CASSIPGAGNQPQHF. The CDR3, as DNA: TGTGCCAGTAGTATTCCGGGGGCGGGCAATCAGCCCCAGCATTTT.

Only a few counts were recorded for this clonotype. This chain links TRBV7-3 with TRBJ2-2; D is ambiguous. CDR3 length: 14 residues. Looked up from germline, CDR1 is SGHTA and CDR2 is FQGTGA. V shed 4 bases and J shed 8 bases, with 14 bases lying between them. CDR3 nucleotide sequence: TGTGCCAGCAGCTCGGAGAGTTTCAAAGGGGAGCTGTTTTTT. Translating it yields CASSSESFKGELFF.

This clonotype was seen at least ten times. The V call is TRBV2, the J call TRBJ2-2, with D unresolved. V was trimmed by 7 bases and J by 1 base, leaving 7 bases between them. CDR3 length: 13 residues. Germline lookup yields CDR1 SNHLY and CDR2 FYNNEI. The CDR3 DNA reads as TGTGCCAGCATAGATCAGAACACCGGGGAGCTGTTTTTT. Translation gives CASIDQNTGELFF.

This clonotype has only a few counts. The chain uses TRBV6-1 and TRBJ2-5; tentatively, D is TRBD2 (6 bases). The ends were cut back, 5 bases at V and 9 bases at J, with 22 bases in the middle. The CDR3 totals 15 residues. CDR1 MNHNS and CDR2 SASEGT come from the germline V gene. CDR3 DNA sequence: TGTGCCAGCAGTACCCCCCCAGCGGCCACGGGGGCCCAGTACTTC. As protein: CASSTPPAATGAQYF.

This chain connects TRBV4-1 to TRBJ2-7, with D hard to call. This CDR3 has 14 residues. Germline V gene lookup returns CDR1 MGHRA and CDR2 YSYEKL. V dropped 0 bases and J dropped 2 bases, with 8 bases sitting between them. This chain's CDR3 is CASSQERTAYEQYF. In DNA form, the CDR3 reads TGCGCCAGCAGCCAAGAGAGGACGGCCTACGAGCAGTACTTC.

There are a few counts of this clonotype. The rearrangement links TRBV6-2 or TRBV6-3 to TRBJ1-2; 12 bases are shared with TRBD1. V lost 10 bases to trimming and J lost 4 bases; unmatched junction nucleotides: 10. The germline CDR1 and CDR2 sequences are MNHEY and SVGEGT. The CDR3 runs 15 residues. CDR3 nucleotide sequence: TGTGCCACGTATTCCGGGACAGGGGGCGCCTATGGCTACACCTTC. Its protein product is CATYSGTGGAYGYTF.

This clonotype was observed many times. This chain links TRBV6-2 or TRBV6-3 with TRBJ2-7; tentative D call: TRBD2 (5 bases). CDR3 length equals 13 residues. Trimming shortened V by 5 bases and J by 7 bases, and 15 bases separated the two germline ends. Per the germline V gene, CDR1 is MNHEY and CDR2 is SVGEGT. The CDR3 DNA follows: TGTGCCAGCAGTCTTGGTTCGGGGTATGAGCAGTACTTC. Translated, it gives CASSLGSGYEQYF.

This chain uses TRBV4-1 with TRBJ2-1, with D possibly being TRBD1 or TRBD2 (5 bases each). Between the trimmed V and J ends, which lost 4 bases and 0 bases, there was a span of 13 bases. This CDR3 has 16 residues. Germline values: CDR1 MGHRA, CDR2 YSYEKL. The CDR3 reads CASSPRGSSSYNEQFF. The CDR3 DNA reads as TGCGCCAGCAGCCCCCGGGGCTCGAGCTCCTACAATGAGCAGTTCTTC.

The V call is TRBV6-4, the J call TRBJ2-3; TRBD2 agrees at 8 bases. J gave up 5 bases and V 0 bases, and 4 bases lay outside the gene matches. CDR3 length: 15 residues. CDR1 is MRHNA, CDR2 SNTAGT, per germline. In DNA, the CDR3 is TGTGCCAGCAGTGACTCGACGGGGGGGCAAGATACGCAGTATTTT. The encoded protein is CASSDSTGGQDTQYF.

The sample holds many counts of this clonotype. V usage is TRBV24-1 and J usage is TRBJ2-3; 8 bases line up with TRBD2. Germline V lookup: CDR1 KGHDR, CDR2 SFDVKD. V was clipped by 9 bases and J by 0 bases; unmatched bases: 10. This CDR3 comprises 16 residues. As DNA, the CDR3 is TGTGCCACCGGCGAGTTGGCGGGGGGTAGCACAGATACGCAGTATTTT. Encoded protein: CATGELAGGSTDTQYF.

The rearrangement uses TRBV30 and TRBJ2-2; D may be TRBD1 (6 bases). The CDR3 has 11 residues. Germline CDR1 GTSNPN, CDR2 SVGIG (reference sequence). The CDR3 DNA is TGTGCTTCCACAGGGACCGGGGAGCTGTTTTTT. Encoded protein: CASTGTGELFF.

This clonotype was picked up many times. The chain joins TRBV6-1 to TRBJ2-3; 14 bases fit TRBD2. The CDR3 has 17 amino acids. Trimming removed 6 bases from V and 6 bases from J; junction bases left unmatched: 11. Germline values: CDR1 MNHNS, CDR2 SASEGT. The CDR3: CASSQAGLAGEWDTQYF. The CDR3 DNA sequence: TGTGCCAGCAGCCAAGCGGGACTAGCGGGGGAATGGGATACGCAGTATTTT.

The chain links TRBV28 to TRBJ1-3; no clear D gene. V lost 10 bases and J 0 bases, leaving 7 bases between the germline ends. Per the germline V gene, CDR1 is MDHEN and CDR2 is SYDVKM. The CDR3 is 12 residues long. CDR3 coding DNA: TGTGCCATCCAAAGCTCTGGAAACACCATATATTTT. It codes for CAIQSSGNTIYF. Variable domain in full (rest from reference TRBV28 and TRBJ1-3): DVKVTQSSRYLVKRTGEKVFLECVQDMDHENMFWYRQDPGLGLRLIYFSYDVKMKEKGDIPEGYSVSREKKERFSLILESASTNQTSMYLCAIQSSGNTIYFGEGSWLTVV.

This clonotype has just a few counts. J is TRBJ1-3 and V is TRBV20-1; D is unresolved. Trimming cost V 0 bases and J 4 bases, with 7 bases left between them. Per germline, CDR1 DFQATT and CDR2 SNEGSKA (reference sequence). This CDR3 comprises 13 residues. The CDR3 DNA is TGCAGTGCTAGAGATGAGAAGGGAAACACCATATATTTT. This encodes CSARDEKGNTIYF.

This clonotype has ten or more counts. The V call is TRBV24-1, the J call TRBJ2-5; the D gene could be TRBD1 or TRBD2 (5 bases each). Trimming left V 7 bases short and J 5 bases short, with 16 bases between. The CDR3 covers 14 residues. The germline V gene encodes CDR1 KGHDR and CDR2 SFDVKD. CDR3 amino acids: CATSRDGGIETQYF. CDR3 coding DNA: TGTGCCACCAGCCGAGATGGGGGAATTGAGACCCAGTACTTC.